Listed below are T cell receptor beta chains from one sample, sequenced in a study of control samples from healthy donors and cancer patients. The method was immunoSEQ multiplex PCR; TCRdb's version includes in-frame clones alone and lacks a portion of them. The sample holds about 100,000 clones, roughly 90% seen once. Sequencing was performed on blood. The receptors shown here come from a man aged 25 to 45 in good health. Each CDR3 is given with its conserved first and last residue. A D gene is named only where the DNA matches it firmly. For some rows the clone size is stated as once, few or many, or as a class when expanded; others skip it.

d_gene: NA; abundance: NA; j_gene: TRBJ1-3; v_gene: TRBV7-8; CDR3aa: CASSFQGNTIYF; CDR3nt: TGTGCCAGCAGCTTTCAGGGAAACACCATATATTTT
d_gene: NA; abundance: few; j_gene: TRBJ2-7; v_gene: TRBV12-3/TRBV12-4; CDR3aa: CASSHGSFYEQYF; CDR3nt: TGTGCCAGCAGCCACGGGTCGTTCTACGAGCAGTACTTC
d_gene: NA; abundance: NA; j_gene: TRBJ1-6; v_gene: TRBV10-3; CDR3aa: CAISEGRINSPLHF; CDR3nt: TGTGCCATCAGCGAAGGGAGGATTAATTCACCCCTCCACTTT
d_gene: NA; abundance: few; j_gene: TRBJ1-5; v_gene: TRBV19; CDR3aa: CASSPHRVANQPQHF; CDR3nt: TGTGCCAGTAGTCCCCACAGGGTGGCCAATCAGCCCCAGCATTTT
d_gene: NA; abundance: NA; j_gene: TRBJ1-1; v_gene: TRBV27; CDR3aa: CASSFWAPGRGNTEAFF; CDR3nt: TGTGCCAGCAGTTTTTGGGCCCCCGGCAGGGGGAACACTGAAGCTTTCTTT
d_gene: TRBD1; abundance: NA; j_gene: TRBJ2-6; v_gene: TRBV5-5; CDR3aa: CASSLAGTASGANVLTF; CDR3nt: TGTGCCAGCAGCTTGGCCGGGACAGCCTCTGGGGCCAACGTCCTGACTTTC
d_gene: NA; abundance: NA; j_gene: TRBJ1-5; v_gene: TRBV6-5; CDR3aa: CASSPRGGLNQPQHF; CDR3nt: TGTGCCAGCAGCCCCCGGGGGGGCCTCAATCAGCCCCAGCATTTT
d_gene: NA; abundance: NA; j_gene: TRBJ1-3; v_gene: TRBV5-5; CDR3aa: CASSLVPGNTIYF; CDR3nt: TGTGCCAGCAGCTTGGTTCCTGGAAACACCATATATTTT
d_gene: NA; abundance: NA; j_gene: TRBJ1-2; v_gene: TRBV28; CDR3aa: CASSLWDWGPYGYTF; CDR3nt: TGTGCCAGCAGTTTATGGGATTGGGGCCCCTATGGCTACACCTTC
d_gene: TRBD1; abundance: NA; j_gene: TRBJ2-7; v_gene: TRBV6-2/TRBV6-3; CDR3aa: CASSRTGDMSEQYF; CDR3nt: TGTGCCAGCAGCAGGACAGGGGACATGAGCGAGCAGTACTTC
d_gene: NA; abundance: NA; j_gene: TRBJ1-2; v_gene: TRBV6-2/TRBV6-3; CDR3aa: CASSWTLELDGYTF; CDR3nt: TGTGCCAGCAGTTGGACCTTGGAGTTGGATGGCTACACCTTC
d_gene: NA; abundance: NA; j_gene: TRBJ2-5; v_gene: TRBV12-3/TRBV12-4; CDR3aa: CASSLPRETQYF; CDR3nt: TGTGCCAGCAGTTTGCCCCGGGAGACCCAGTACTTC
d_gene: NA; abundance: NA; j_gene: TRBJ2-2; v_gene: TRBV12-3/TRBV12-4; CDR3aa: CAFGGRTGELFF; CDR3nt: TGTGCCTTTGGTGGGAGGACCGGGGAGCTGTTTTTT
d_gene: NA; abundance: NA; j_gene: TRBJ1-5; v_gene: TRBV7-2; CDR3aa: CASSSAAGQRNQPQHF; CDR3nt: TGTGCCAGCAGCTCCGCCGCGGGACAACGCAATCAGCCCCAGCATTTT
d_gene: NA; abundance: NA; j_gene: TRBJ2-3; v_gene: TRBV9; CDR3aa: CASSLRGGWGDTQYF; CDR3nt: TGTGCCAGCAGCCTCAGGGGGGGCTGGGGAGATACGCAGTATTTT
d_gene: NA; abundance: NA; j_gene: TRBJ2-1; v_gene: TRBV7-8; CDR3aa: CASSLERGSSYNEQFF; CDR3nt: TGTGCCAGCAGCTTAGAGAGGGGGAGTTCCTACAATGAGCAGTTCTTC
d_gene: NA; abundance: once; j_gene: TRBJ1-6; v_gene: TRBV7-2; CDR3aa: CASSLFQGFGNSPLHF; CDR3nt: TGTGCCAGCAGCTTATTTCAGGGATTCGGTAATTCACCCCTCCACTTT
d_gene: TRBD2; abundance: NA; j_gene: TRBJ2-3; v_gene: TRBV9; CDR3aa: CASSALAGGPSTDTQYF; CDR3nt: TGTGCCAGCAGCGCTTTAGCGGGAGGGCCGAGCACAGATACGCAGTATTTT
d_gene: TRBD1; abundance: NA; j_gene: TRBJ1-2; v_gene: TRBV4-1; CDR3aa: CASSQERTGGGYTF; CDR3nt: TGCGCCAGCAGCCAAGAAAGGACAGGGGGAGGCTACACCTTC
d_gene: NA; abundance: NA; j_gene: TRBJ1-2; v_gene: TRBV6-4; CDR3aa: CASSPLDGSSNYGYTF; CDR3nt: TGTGCCAGCAGTCCACTGGACGGATCCTCTAACTATGGCTACACCTTC